Each of the 32 T cell receptor beta chains below was sequenced from the same sample in a study of human T cells and chemical hapten exposure. MiXCR, run by TCRdb on the RACE reads, gives a single entry per CDR3 protein. The top ten hold 1.5% to 2% of the sample, which has about 62,000 distinct CDR3 sequences, approximately 7% seen once. The time point: pre-sensitization, week 0. Treatment specified: therapeutic diphenylcyclopropenone sensitization with weekly scalp DPC. Sequenced material: whole blood, taken in connection with sensitization to the hapten diphenylcyclopropenone (DPC). Source of these receptors: a woman aged 25 to 39 with alopecia areata. Some clones in this sample may be carry-over from other donors' samples.

This clonotype was observed at least ten times. The chain combines TRBV7-9 with TRBJ1-6, with D possibly being TRBD1 (6 bases). The CDR3 runs 14 residues. V dropped 6 bases and J dropped 7 bases, with 13 bases sitting between them. In germline, CDR1 is SEHNR, CDR2 FQNEAQ (reference sequence). The CDR3 here is CASSYGQTNSPLHF. Here the CDR3 DNA reads TGTGCCAGCAGTTACGGACAGACCAATTCACCCCTCCACTTT.

This sequence joins TRBV6-1 and TRBJ2-6, with D unclear. V was pared by 3 bases and J by 0 bases, with 0 bases between. The length of the CDR3 is 13 residues. Looked up from germline, CDR1 is MNHNS and CDR2 is SASEGT. CDR3 coding DNA: TGTGCCAGCAGTGACTCTGGGGCCAACGTCCTGACTTTC. It yields the protein CASSDSGANVLTF.

There are many counts of this clonotype. This chain links TRBV18 with TRBJ2-1, with a possible D match to TRBD1 (5 bases). Germline CDR1 is KGHSH and CDR2 is LQKENI. Trimming left V 3 bases short and J 7 bases short, with 7 bases between. This CDR3 region has 12 residues. The DNA for the CDR3 is TGTGCCAGCTCACCCCGACAGAATGAGCAGTTCTTC. Residues: CASSPRQNEQFF.

The V gene is TRBV3-1, the J gene TRBJ1-1; D may be TRBD1 (5 bases). This CDR3 region has 18 residues. Germline V CDR1 and CDR2: LGHDT, YNNKEL (reference sequence). V shed 0 bases and J shed 2 bases, with 19 bases lying between them. The CDR3 bases are TGTGCCAGCAGCCAAGATCCCTTTGGGGGAGCGGGCAACACTGAAGCTTTCTTT. Its translation: CASSQDPFGGAGNTEAFF.

This rearrangement joins TRBV3-1 to TRBJ2-5; D possibly uses TRBD1 or TRBD2 (5 bases each). V gave up 4 bases and J gave up 4 bases, with 13 bases separating them. Germline CDR1 and CDR2: LGHDT and YNNKEL (reference sequence). CDR3 length equals 14 residues. In nucleotides, the CDR3 is TGTGCCAGCAGCCTACAGGACCGGGGAGAGACCCAGTACTTC. Translation gives CASSLQDRGETQYF.

Many counts were recorded for this clonotype. V gene TRBV7-9 combines with J gene TRBJ2-3, with D perhaps being TRBD1 or TRBD2 (6 bases each). This CDR3 is 11 amino acids long. Germline V CDR1 and CDR2: SEHNR, FQNEAQ (reference sequence). Trimming pared 8 bases from V and 9 bases from J, leaving 12 bases between. Written as DNA, the CDR3 is TGTGCCAGCCAAAGGGGGGACACGCAGTATTTT. Protein product: CASQRGDTQYF. Variable domain in full (rest from reference TRBV7-9 and TRBJ2-3): DTGVSQNPRHKITKRGQNVTFRCDPISEHNRLYWYRQTLGQGPEFLTYFQNEAQLEKSRLLSDRFSAERPKGSFSTLEIQRTEQGDSAMYLCASQRGDTQYFGPGTRLTVL.

This clonotype was seen at least ten times. The rearrangement joins TRBV5-6 to TRBJ2-3, with TRBD1 matching 8 bases. CDR1 and CDR2 from the germline V gene are SGHDT and YYEEEE. The CDR3 sequence is 17 residues long. With V trimmed by 4 bases and J by 4 bases, 14 bases remained unmatched. CDR3 protein: CASSLGPGQALADTQYF. CDR3 DNA: TGTGCCAGCAGCCTCGGTCCGGGACAGGCGCTTGCAGATACGCAGTATTTT.

This chain connects TRBV5-5 to TRBJ1-1; D is unclear. V was trimmed by 1 base and J by 1 base, leaving 8 bases between them. CDR1 is SGHKS and CDR2 is YYEKEE in the germline V gene (reference sequence). This CDR3 has 14 amino acids. The DNA of the CDR3 is TGTGCCAGCAGCTTGTTGAATGAGAACACTGAAGCTTTCTTT. This encodes CASSLLNENTEAFF.

This clonotype occurred many times. J is TRBJ1-5 and V is TRBV3-1, with D uncertain. Germline V gene lookup returns CDR1 LGHDT and CDR2 YNNKEL (reference sequence). V shed 1 base and J shed 3 bases, with 10 bases lying between them. The length of the CDR3 is 15 residues. The CDR3 bases are TGTGCCAGCAGCCAAGGAGTGGGTACCAATCAGCCCCAGCATTTT. It encodes CASSQGVGTNQPQHF.

The rearrangement links TRBV18 to TRBJ2-7; possible D gene TRBD1, 6 bases. The CDR3 is made up of 15 amino acids. Germline CDR1 KGHSH, CDR2 LQKENI. Trimming shortened V by 6 bases and J by 3 bases, and 18 bases separated the two germline ends. The CDR3: CASSQGQRIYYEQYF. The CDR3 bases are TGTGCCAGCTCCCAAGGACAGAGAATCTACTACGAGCAGTACTTC.

This clonotype was observed at least ten times. The CDR3 spells CATSPGRRKTQYF. The CDR3 nucleotides read TGTGCCACGTCCCCGGGTAGGCGAAAGACCCAGTACTTC. V is TRBV15 and J is TRBJ2-5; no clear D gene. The CDR3 spans 13 residues. Trimming left V 9 bases short and J 6 bases short, with 17 bases between. The V gene's germline CDR1 is LNHNV and CDR2 YYDKDF (reference sequence).

A few counts support this clonotype. The V gene is TRBV12-3 or TRBV12-4, the J gene TRBJ2-2, with D possibly being TRBD2 (5 bases). The CDR3 has 13 amino acids. Deletions cut 2 bases from V and 5 bases from J, with 6 bases between. CDR3 DNA: TGTGCCAGCAGTTTACGAGGGACCGGGGAGCTGTTTTTT. Its protein is CASSLRGTGELFF.

This clonotype was counted ten times or more. This chain uses TRBV9 with TRBJ1-1; 9 bases agree with TRBD1. V gave up 3 bases and J gave up 5 bases; unmatched junction bases: 2. Germline CDR1 reads SGDLS; CDR2 reads YYNGEE. The CDR3 is made up of 13 amino acids. The CDR3 nucleotides are TGTGCCAGCAGCGCGGGGACAGGGACTGAAGCTTTCTTT. It encodes CASSAGTGTEAFF.

This clonotype was observed at least ten times. The chain recombines TRBV20-1 with TRBJ1-2; D gene unclear. CDR3 length equals 13 residues. CDR1 and CDR2 from the germline V gene are DFQATT and SNEGSKA (reference sequence). V gave up 0 bases and J gave up 8 bases, with 13 bases separating them. The CDR3 region is CSARDRTVGGYTF. The CDR3 coding sequence is TGCAGTGCTAGAGATAGAACCGTGGGGGGCTACACCTTC.

This clonotype was seen ten or more times. The chain joins TRBV30 to TRBJ2-7; 7 bases map to TRBD2. The germline V gene encodes CDR1 GTSNPN and CDR2 SVGIG (reference sequence). J lost 6 bases, V lost 2 bases, and 1 base had no gene match. The CDR3 totals 11 residues. The CDR3: CAWSPGGEQYF. The CDR3 bases are TGTGCCTGGAGTCCGGGGGGCGAGCAGTACTTC.

At least ten counts were recorded for this clonotype. The chain is built from TRBV5-1 and TRBJ2-5; D is perhaps TRBD1 (6 bases). The germline CDR1 and CDR2 sequences are SGHRS and YFSETQ. Trimming removed 0 bases at V and 2 bases at J, with 11 bases between. There are 15 residues in the CDR3. Here the CDR3 reads CASSLGSQGQETQYF. CDR3 nucleotides: TGCGCCAGCAGCTTGGGGTCCCAGGGGCAAGAGACCCAGTACTTC.

This clonotype was picked up many times. The CDR3 protein is CASSRYNSPLHF. The DNA of the CDR3 is TGTGCCAGCAGCCGATATAATTCACCCCTCCACTTT. This rearrangement joins TRBV7-6 to TRBJ1-6; the D is unclear. Germline V gene lookup returns CDR1 SGHVS and CDR2 FNYEAQ. This CDR3 spans 12 amino acids. The ends were cut back, 5 bases at V and 4 bases at J, with 3 bases in the middle.

As regards this clonotype: The junction and the germline gene differ at one end; a read error may be behind it. J is TRBJ1-5 and V is TRBV27, with 7 bases identical to TRBD1. The CDR3 is made up of 15 amino acids. From germline, CDR1 is MNHEY and CDR2 SMNVEV (reference sequence). The CDR3 region is CASSLSQGCRQPQHF. DNA of the CDR3: TGTGCCAGCAGCTTATCACAGGGGTGTAGGCAGCCCCAGCATTTT.

At least ten counts were recorded for this clonotype. The chain joins TRBV5-1 to TRBJ2-3, with D maybe TRBD1 (6 bases). V lost 1 base and J lost 6, with 9 bases in between. The CDR3 length is 13 residues. Germline values: CDR1 SGHRS, CDR2 YFSETQ. In nucleotides, the CDR3 is TGCGCCAGCAGCTTGTACAGGGTGGATACGCAGTATTTT. Its protein is CASSLYRVDTQYF.

This clonotype was observed many times. V and J are TRBV7-8 and TRBJ2-1; 7 bases are shared with TRBD1. Germline V gene data show CDR1 as SGHVS and CDR2 as FQNEAQ. The CDR3 sequence is 16 residues long. J was trimmed by 8 bases and V by 4 bases; bases with no gene match: 14. CDR3 in amino acids: CASSSLISGTAYEQFF. The CDR3 DNA reads as TGTGCCAGCAGCTCACTCATTTCGGGGACAGCCTATGAGCAGTTCTTC.

This clonotype showed up many times. The chain carries TRBV6-1 and TRBJ2-3; D remains ambiguous. This CDR3 comprises 13 residues. CDR1 is MNHNS and CDR2 is SASEGT in the germline V gene. V shed 2 bases and J shed 4 bases, with 7 bases lying between them. The CDR3 DNA reads TGTGCCAGCAGTGAACTGGGCCCAGATACGCAGTATTTT. It specifies CASSELGPDTQYF.

This clonotype was picked up many times. The CDR3 nucleotides are TGCGCCAGCAGCCTGGGGCAGGGGTCCTATGGCTACACCTTC. Translated, it gives CASSLGQGSYGYTF. V usage is TRBV5-1 and J usage is TRBJ1-2, with D tentatively TRBD1 (6 bases). This CDR3 is 14 amino acids long. The V gene's germline CDR1 is SGHRS and CDR2 YFSETQ. V shed 4 bases and J shed 4 bases, with 14 bases lying between them.

This clonotype was observed at least ten times. The chain has TRBV11-2 and TRBJ2-3; 8 nucleotides align to TRBD2. This CDR3 has 16 amino acids. Germline CDR1 reads SGHAT; CDR2 reads FQNNGV. The V segment lost 6 bases and the J segment 1 base; nucleotides outside the gene matches: 9. CDR3 nucleotide sequence: TGTGCCAGCAGAAATTATACTAGCGGCCGCACAGATACGCAGTATTTT. This encodes CASRNYTSGRTDTQYF.

This clonotype came up many times. The chain combines TRBV2 with TRBJ2-2; D is perhaps TRBD1 (6 bases). V was pared by 6 bases and J by 7 bases, with 18 bases between. Germline assignment: CDR1 SNHLY and CDR2 FYNNEI. The CDR3 loop spans 15 amino acids. The CDR3 region is CASRRTGTYFGELFF. The CDR3 nucleotides are TGTGCCAGCAGACGGACCGGGACATACTTCGGGGAGCTGTTTTTT. Full variable domain (outside the CDR3, taken from reference TRBV2 and TRBJ2-2): EPEVTQTPSHQVTQMGQEVILRCVPISNHLYFYWYRQILGQKVEFLVSFYNNEISEKSEIFDDQFSVERPDGSNFTLKIRSTKLEDSAMYFCASRRTGTYFGELFFGEGSRLTVL.

Concerning this clonotype: Being one base from a much bigger clone, this may be a read error. The chain combines TRBV20-1 with TRBJ2-1; 9 positions match TRBD2. The ends lost 8 bases at V and 3 bases at J; junction bases unmatched: 2. There are 12 residues in the CDR3. Germline V lookup: CDR1 DFQATT, CDR2 SNEGSKA (reference sequence). The CDR3 DNA is TGCAGTCGGCGGGGGGGCTACAATGAGCAGTTCTTC. It specifies CSRRGGYNEQFF.

This clonotype was detected ten times or more. This chain's CDR3 is CASSLRQVEQYF. The CDR3 nucleotides read TGTGCCAGCAGTTTAAGGCAGGTCGAGCAGTACTTC. V gene TRBV28 combines with J gene TRBJ2-7, with no clear D. The germline V and J ends were trimmed by 2 bases and 6 bases, with 8 bases remaining between them. Germline V gene lookup returns CDR1 MDHEN and CDR2 SYDVKM. CDR3 length: 12 amino acids.

There are many counts of this clonotype. This rearrangement joins TRBV6-2 or TRBV6-3 to TRBJ2-6; D unresolved. Between the trimmed V and J ends, which lost 2 bases and 0 bases, there was a span of 5 bases. The CDR3 has 15 residues. CDR1 MNHEY and CDR2 SVGEGT come from the germline V gene. CDR3 loop: CASSYHSSGANVLTF. The CDR3 nucleotides read TGTGCCAGCAGTTACCATAGCTCTGGGGCCAACGTCCTGACTTTC.

This clonotype was detected many times. Here the CDR3 DNA reads TGTGCCAGCAGCAGCCGCGTCGCTAGCGGGGAAATCGCAGATACGCAGTATTTT. Translation: CASSSRVASGEIADTQYF. The chain links TRBV7-2 to TRBJ2-3; TRBD2 aligns across 9 bases. V gave up 5 bases and J gave up 4 bases; unmatched junction bases: 16. Germline V gene lookup returns CDR1 SGHTA and CDR2 FQGNSA. The CDR3 is 18 amino acids.

This clonotype was counted a few times. The chain uses TRBV30 and TRBJ2-1, with D possibly matching TRBD2 (5 bases). The CDR3 is 15 residues long. Trimming stripped 4 bases from V and 0 bases from J, with 13 bases between. CDR1 is GTSNPN and CDR2 is SVGIG in the germline V gene (reference sequence). The CDR3 sequence is CAWKGLPSSYNEQFF. The DNA for the CDR3 is TGTGCCTGGAAAGGACTCCCGAGCTCCTACAATGAGCAGTTCTTC.

This clonotype has at least ten counts. CDR3 protein: CASTGLAGKETQYF. In DNA form, the CDR3 reads TGTGCCAGCACCGGACTAGCGGGGAAAGAGACCCAGTACTTC. The rearrangement joins TRBV6-4 to TRBJ2-5, with 12 bases identical to TRBD2. The CDR3 is 14 amino acids. Germline V gene sequence: CDR1 MRHNA, CDR2 SNTAGT. The junction had 3 bases not matched to a gene; V was cut back by 7 bases and J by 3 bases.

This clonotype showed up many times. J is TRBJ1-2 and V is TRBV20-1; no firm D call. The CDR3 spans 12 residues. CDR1 is DFQATT, CDR2 SNEGSKA, per germline (reference sequence). Trimming removed 4 bases from V and 1 base from J, with 7 bases in between. The CDR3 is CSAKPYNYGYTF. CDR3 bases: TGCAGTGCTAAGCCTTATAACTATGGCTACACCTTC.

About this clonotype: A clone one base away is much larger, so this may be a read error. This chain connects TRBV4-2 to TRBJ1-1; D not certain. Germline V lookup: CDR1 LGHNA, CDR2 YNFKEQ. The length of the CDR3 is 16 residues. CDR3 loop: CVSSQVDGRVNTEAFF. In DNA, the CDR3 is TGTGTCAGCAGCCAAGTAGATGGGAGGGTGAACACTGAAGCTTTCTTT.